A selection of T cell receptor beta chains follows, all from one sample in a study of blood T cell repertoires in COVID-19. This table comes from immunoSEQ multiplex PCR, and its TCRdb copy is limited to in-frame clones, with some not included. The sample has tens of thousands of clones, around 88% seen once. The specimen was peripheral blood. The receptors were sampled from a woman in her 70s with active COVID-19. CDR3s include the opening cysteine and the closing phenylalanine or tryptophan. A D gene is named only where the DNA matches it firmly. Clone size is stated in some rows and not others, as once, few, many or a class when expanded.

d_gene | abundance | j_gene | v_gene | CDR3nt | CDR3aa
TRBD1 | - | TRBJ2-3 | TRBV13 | TGTGCCAGCAGCCTTCAGGGGGCAGATACGCAGTATTTT | CASSLQGADTQYF
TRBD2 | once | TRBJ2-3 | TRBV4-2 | TGTGCCAGCAGCTTAGGCCGCGGGGGGGCCGGGGCAGATACGCAGTATTTT | CASSLGRGGAGADTQYF
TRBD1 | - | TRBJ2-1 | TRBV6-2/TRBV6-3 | TGTGCCAGCAGTTCAGAAGTGACAGGGCGCTCCTACAATGAGCAGTTCTTC | CASSSEVTGRSYNEQFF
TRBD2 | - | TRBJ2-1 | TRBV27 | TGTGCCAGCACCCGAAGCGGGGGGGCATCCAATGAGCAGTTCTTC | CASTRSGGASNEQFF
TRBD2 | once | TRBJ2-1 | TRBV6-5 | TGTGCCAGCAGGGAGACTAGCGGGGGGGCCGGTGAGCAGTTCTTC | CASRETSGGAGEQFF
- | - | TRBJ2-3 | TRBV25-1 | TGTGCCAGCAGTGCCTACGGGGGTACGCAGTATTTT | CASSAYGGTQYF
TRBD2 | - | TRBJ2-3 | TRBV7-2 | TGTGCCAGCAGCTTAGAGGTGGCAGCGGGGGGAAAGTATTTT | CASSLEVAAGGKYF
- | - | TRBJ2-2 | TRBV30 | TGTGCCCTGGTAGCTGCGAACACCGGGGAGCTGTTTTTT | CALVAANTGELFF
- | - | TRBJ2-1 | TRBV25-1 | TGTGCCAGCAGTGCTTACAATGAGCAGTTCTTC | CASSAYNEQFF
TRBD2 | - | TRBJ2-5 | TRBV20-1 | TGCAGTGCTAGTAGCGGGGAGAGGGGGGAGACCCAGTACTTC | CSASSGERGETQYF
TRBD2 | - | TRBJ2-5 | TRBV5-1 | TGCGCCAGCAGCTTGGAGAGCGGGGGGGCAAAGACCCAGTACTTC | CASSLESGGAKTQYF
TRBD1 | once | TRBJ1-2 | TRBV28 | TGTGCCAGCAGCGATCAGGGGGCCTACAAATACACCTTC | CASSDQGAYKYTF
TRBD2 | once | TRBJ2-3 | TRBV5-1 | TGCGCCAGCAGCTTCGGGCTAGCGGCAGATACGCAGTATTTT | CASSFGLAADTQYF
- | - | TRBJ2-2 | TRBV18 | TGTGCCAGCTCACCACTTCTACAGGCCAACACCGGGGAGCTGTTTTTT | CASSPLLQANTGELFF
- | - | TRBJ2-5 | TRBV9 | TGTGCCAGCAGCGTGGGCCGGGGAGAGACCCAGTACTTC | CASSVGRGETQYF
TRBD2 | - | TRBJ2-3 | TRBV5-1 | TGCGCCAGCAGCTTGGAGGTGCTAGCGGGGGTGGCAGATACGCAGTATTTT | CASSLEVLAGVADTQYF
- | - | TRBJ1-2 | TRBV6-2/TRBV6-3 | TGTGCCAGCAGTTGGACAGCCTATGGCTACACCTTC | CASSWTAYGYTF
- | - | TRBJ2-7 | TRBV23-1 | TGCGCCAGCAGTCAATCCCCTTACGAGCAGTACTTC | CASSQSPYEQYF
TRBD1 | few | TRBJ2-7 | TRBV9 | TGTGCCAGCAGCCCCACAGGGGGCCACGAGCAGTACTTC | CASSPTGGHEQYF
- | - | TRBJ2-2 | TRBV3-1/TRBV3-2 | TGTGCCAGCAGTCACTCGGACACGAACACCGGGGAGCTGTTTTTT | CASSHSDTNTGELFF
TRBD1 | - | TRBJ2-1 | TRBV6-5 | TGTGCCAGCAGACAGGGGACCCGGGGGCAGTTCTTC | CASRQGTRGQFF
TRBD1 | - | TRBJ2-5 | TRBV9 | TGTGCCAGCAGCGTAGGAACAGGGGCTCAAGAGACCCAGTACTTC | CASSVGTGAQETQYF
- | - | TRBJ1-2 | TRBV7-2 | TGTGCCAGCAGCTTAGTTGGGCTCTATGGCTACACCTTC | CASSLVGLYGYTF
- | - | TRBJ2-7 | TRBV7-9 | TGTGCCAGCAGCTTAGCGTCGGTCTACGAGCAGTACTTC | CASSLASVYEQYF
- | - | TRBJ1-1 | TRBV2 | TGTGCCAGCAGTAGGACCACAGGGAACACTGAAGCTTTCTTT | CASSRTTGNTEAFF
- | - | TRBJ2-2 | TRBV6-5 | TGTGCCAGCAAACCGCGGACCGGGGAGCTGTTTTTT | CASKPRTGELFF
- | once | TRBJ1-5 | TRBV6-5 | TGTGCCAGCACGGTAGAGAGGAACAGCAATCAGCCCCAGCATTTT | CASTVERNSNQPQHF
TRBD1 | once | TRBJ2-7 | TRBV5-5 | TGTGCCAGCAGCTTGAACAGGGGGTTGGTCGAGCAGTACTTC | CASSLNRGLVEQYF
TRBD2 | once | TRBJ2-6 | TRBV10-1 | TGCGCCAGCAGTGAGGGACTAGCGGGGACTGGGGCCAACGTCCTGACTTTC | CASSEGLAGTGANVLTF
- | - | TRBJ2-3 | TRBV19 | TGTGCCAGCAGATCCACAGATACGCAGTATTTT | CASRSTDTQYF
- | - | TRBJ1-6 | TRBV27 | TGTGCCAGCTCCTATTATAATTCACCCCTCCACTTT | CASSYYNSPLHF
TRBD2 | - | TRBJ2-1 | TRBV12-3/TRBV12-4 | TGTGCCAGCAGTTTAGGACTAGCGGGGAAGTTCTTC | CASSLGLAGKFF
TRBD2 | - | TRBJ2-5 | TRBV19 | TGTGCCAGTAGAGGACTAGTGGGGGAGACCCAGTACTTC | CASRGLVGETQYF
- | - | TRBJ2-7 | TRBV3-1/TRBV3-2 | TGTGCCAGCAGCTACTCAGGTACAGACGAGCAGTACTTC | CASSYSGTDEQYF
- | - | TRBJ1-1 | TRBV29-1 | TGCAGCGTTGTAAAAGGGGCGCGGGGCACTGAAGCTTTCTTT | CSVVKGARGTEAFF
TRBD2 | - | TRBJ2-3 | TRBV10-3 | TGTGCCACTCGTGGCGGGGGGGCATTCACAGATACGCAGTATTTT | CATRGGGAFTDTQYF
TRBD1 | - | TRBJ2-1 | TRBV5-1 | TGCGCCAGCAGCCCCCGACAGGGGAGCTCCTACAATGAGCAGTTCTTC | CASSPRQGSSYNEQFF
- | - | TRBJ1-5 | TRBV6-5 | TGTGCCAGCAGTTCCCAGGGGAAGCAGCCCCAGCATTTT | CASSSQGKQPQHF
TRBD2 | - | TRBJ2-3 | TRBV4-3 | TGCGCCAGCAGCCAAGATCTGGGGACTAGATTCGCAGATACGCAGTATTTT | CASSQDLGTRFADTQYF
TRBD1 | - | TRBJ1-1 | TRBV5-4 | TGTGCCAGCAGCTTGGGGGACGGGACAGCTAGTTCTTGGGCTTTCTTT | CASSLGDGTASSWAFF
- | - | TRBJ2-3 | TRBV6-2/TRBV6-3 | TGTGCCAGCAGCCCTTTTGGGGGGGCGAGCACAGATACGCAGTATTTT | CASSPFGGASTDTQYF
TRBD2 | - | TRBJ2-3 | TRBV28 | TGTGCCAGCAGTTCCGAACTAGCGGGGAACACAGATACGCAGTATTTT | CASSSELAGNTDTQYF
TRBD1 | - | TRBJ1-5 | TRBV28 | TGTGCCAGCAACGTCGGACAGGACAATCAGCCCCAGCATTTT | CASNVGQDNQPQHF
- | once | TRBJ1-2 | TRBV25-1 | TGTGCCAGCAGTCCCCGACAGGAAGATAATGGCTACACCTTC | CASSPRQEDNGYTF
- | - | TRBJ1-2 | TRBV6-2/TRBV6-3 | TGTGCCAGCAGTGACAGGACCTATGGCTACACCTTC | CASSDRTYGYTF
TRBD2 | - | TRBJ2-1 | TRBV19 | TGTGCCAGTAGGGGGACTAGCGGGGTCCCCGACGGCTCCTACAATGAGCAGTTCTTC | CASRGTSGVPDGSYNEQFF
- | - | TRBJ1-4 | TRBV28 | TGTGCCAGCAGCTTGAGGGGGTTGAATGAAAAACTGTTTTTT | CASSLRGLNEKLFF
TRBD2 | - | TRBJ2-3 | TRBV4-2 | TGTGCCAGCAGCCAAGTCCCGGTCCTAGCGGGGCGTAGCACAGATACGCAGTATTTT | CASSQVPVLAGRSTDTQYF
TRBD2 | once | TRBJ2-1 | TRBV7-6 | TGTGCCAGCAGCTTCGAAGCTAGCGGTGGGTACAATGAGCAGTTCTTC | CASSFEASGGYNEQFF
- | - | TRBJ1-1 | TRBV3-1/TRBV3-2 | TGTGCCAGCAGCCAAGGGACGGGCGGGAAAGCTTTCTTT | CASSQGTGGKAFF
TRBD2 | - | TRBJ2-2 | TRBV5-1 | TGCGCCAGCAGCCCCCCGGCCCTAGCGGGGGAGGGGGAGCTGTTTTTT | CASSPPALAGEGELFF
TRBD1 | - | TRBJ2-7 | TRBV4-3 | TGCGCCAGCAGCCAAGAGAGACAGGGAAGGTACGAGCAGTACTTC | CASSQERQGRYEQYF
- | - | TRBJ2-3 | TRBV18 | TGTGCCAGCTCACAGGAGGATCCAGGATTAGATACGCAGTATTTT | CASSQEDPGLDTQYF
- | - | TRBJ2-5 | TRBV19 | TGTGCCAGTAGACAGGCTGGGGAGACCCAGTACTTC | CASRQAGETQYF
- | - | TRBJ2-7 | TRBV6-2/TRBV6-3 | TGTGCCAGCAGCCGACAAGCGGGCGTTTACGAGCAGTACTTC | CASSRQAGVYEQYF
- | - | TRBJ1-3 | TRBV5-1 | TGCGCCAGCAGCTTGGGCCATGCCCAGGGGAACACCATATATTTT | CASSLGHAQGNTIYF
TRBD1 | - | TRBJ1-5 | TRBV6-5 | TGTGCCAGCAGTTACTCGACAGGGAATCAGCCCCAGCATTTT | CASSYSTGNQPQHF
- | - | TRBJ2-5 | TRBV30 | TGTGCCTGGTCCCCAGGGTTGCAAGAGACCCAGTACTTC | CAWSPGLQETQYF
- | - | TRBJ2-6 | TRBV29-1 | TGCAGCGTTGAAAACTTAGGGGGAAACTCTGGGGCCAACGTCCTGACTTTC | CSVENLGGNSGANVLTF
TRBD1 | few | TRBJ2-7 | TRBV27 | TGTGCCAGCAGTCAGCCGGGACAGGGATACTACGAGCAGTACTTC | CASSQPGQGYYEQYF